The 17 T cell receptor beta chains reported below all come from one sample, sequenced in a study of metastatic and nonmetastatic thyroid tumors. No treatment had been given to any patient before thyroid surgery. TCRdb re-called clones from the PCR reads using MiXCR. In the table there are roughly 93,000 clones, 9.5% to 15% of which are singletons. What was sequenced was blood. These receptors originate from a female donor with papillary thyroid cancer or a benign thyroid nodule (not recorded which). Some clones in this sample may be carry-over from other donors' samples.

The sample holds many counts of this clone. The chain is built from TRBV20-1 and TRBJ2-7, with 12 nucleotides matching TRBD1. The CDR3 totals 14 residues. Germline loops: CDR1 DFQATT, CDR2 SNEGSKA (reference sequence). V lost 4 bases, J lost 5 bases, and 6 bases stayed unmatched. CDR3 sequence (DNA): TGCAGTGCTACCTCCGGGACAGGGGGCCACGAGCAGTACTTC. This gives the protein CSATSGTGGHEQYF.

This clone was detected ten times or more. V is TRBV2 and J is TRBJ1-2, with D unresolved. The V end lost 3 bases, the J end lost 3 bases, and 8 bases lay between the germline ends. CDR1 is SNHLY, CDR2 FYNNEI, per germline. The CDR3 runs to 13 residues. The CDR3 DNA reads TGTGCCAGCAGTGAGCAAGCGGACTATGGCTACACCTTC. Its protein is CASSEQADYGYTF.

This clone was seen ten or more times. This chain uses TRBV20-1 with TRBJ2-7; weak D call: TRBD1 (6 bases). The CDR3 is 11 amino acids. With 6 bases removed from V and 8 bases from J, the gap between germline ends came to 14 bases. The germline V gene has CDR1 DFQATT and CDR2 SNEGSKA (reference sequence). The DNA for the CDR3 is TGCAGTGCACCGACAGGCTTAAAGCAGTACTTC. This translates into CSAPTGLKQYF.

Note on this clone: It is likely a read error, because the conserved phenylalanine at the end of the CDR3 is missing. No DNA is shown, since the ends of the CDR3 on it are uncertain; the CDR3 is the one TCRdb lists. This sequence joins TRBV19 and TRBJ2-6. The CDR3 is 13 residues long, counting both termini. Germline lookup yields CDR1 LNHDA and CDR2 SQIVND (reference sequence). CDR3 loop: CASSIVFSRDHLG.

About this clone: This could be a read error, since a much larger clone is one nucleotide away. Other DNA sequences in this specimen translate into the identical CDR3. The chain recombines TRBV19 with TRBJ2-4; TRBD2 is a possible D gene (6 bases). Germline V gene data show CDR1 as LNHDA and CDR2 as SQIVND (reference sequence). V was clipped by 4 bases and J by 6 bases, with 16 bases between them. CDR3 size: 15 residues. The CDR3 is CASSRGRDSGNIQYF. CDR3 DNA sequence: TGTGCCAGTAGTAGAGGCCGGGATAGCGGAAACATTCAGTACTTC.

There are many counts of this clone. The chain links TRBV14 to TRBJ2-1; 10 bases match TRBD2. Trimming took 6 bases from V and 5 from J; bases not matched to a gene: 7. The CDR3 loop spans 15 amino acids. Germline V gene sequence: CDR1 SGHDN, CDR2 FVKESK. CDR3 nucleotide sequence: TGTGCCAGCAGACGGCTAGCGGGAGAAGACAATGAGCAGTTCTTC. Amino acids: CASRRLAGEDNEQFF. Full variable domain (outside the CDR3, taken from reference TRBV14 and TRBJ2-1): EAGVTQFPSHSVIEKGQTVTLRCDPISGHDNLYWYRRVMGKEIKFLLHFVKESKQDESGMPNNRFLAERTGGTYSTLKVQPAELEDSGVYFCASRRLAGEDNEQFFGPGTRLTVL.

This clone was counted many times. The chain joins TRBV6-2 or TRBV6-3 to TRBJ2-4, with D possibly being TRBD2 (5 bases). The CDR3 has 16 amino acids. The germline CDR1 and CDR2 sequences are MNHEY and SVGEGT. The V gene lost 6 bases and the J gene lost 1 base, with 16 bases spanning the gap. The CDR3: CASSPRGSEAKNIQYF. Here the CDR3 DNA reads TGTGCCAGCAGCCCCCGGGGAAGCGAGGCCAAAAACATTCAGTACTTC.

This clone was picked up a small number of times. A read error may explain this, as a much larger clone is one base away. Other DNA sequences in the sample encode the same CDR3. The chain joins TRBV19 to TRBJ1-2; D is undetermined. The CDR3 has 12 amino acids. The V and J ends lost 3 bases and 5 bases respectively, with 7 bases between them. Germline V CDR1 and CDR2: LNHDA, SQIVND (reference sequence). In DNA form, the CDR3 reads TGTGCCAGTAGTATTACGGGTTATGGCTACACCTTC. Translated, it gives CASSITGYGYTF.

There are a few counts of this clone. V usage is TRBV30 and J usage is TRBJ1-2; D is possibly TRBD1 (5 bases). With 3 bases removed from V and 5 bases from J, the gap between germline ends came to 10 bases. Germline values: CDR1 GTSNPN, CDR2 SVGIG (reference sequence). The CDR3 runs 12 residues. CDR3 in DNA: TGTGCCTGGAGCGGGGCAAGGTATGGCTACACCTTC. Translating gives CAWSGARYGYTF.

This clone was counted ten times or more. The rearrangement links TRBV2 to TRBJ2-7; D possibly matches TRBD1 or TRBD2 (6 bases each). CDR1 and CDR2 (germline): SNHLY, FYNNEI. The V and J ends lost 4 bases and 6 bases respectively, with 19 bases between them. This CDR3 contains 15 residues. In nucleotides, the CDR3 is TGTGCCAGCAGTGGAGCCGGCAGGGGAGGAGGCGAGCAGTACTTC. The encoded protein is CASSGAGRGGGEQYF.

This clone was observed at least ten times. The chain has TRBV20-1 and TRBJ2-1; D call uncertain. This CDR3 spans 15 amino acids. CDR1 is DFQATT, CDR2 SNEGSKA, per germline (reference sequence). V was cut by 7 bases and J by 0 bases, with 16 bases left in between. The CDR3 loop is CSVEWWKSSYNEQFF. In nucleotides, the CDR3 is TGCAGTGTGGAGTGGTGGAAAAGCTCCTACAATGAGCAGTTCTTC.

In its sample, this clone was seen many times. V usage is TRBV9 and J usage is TRBJ1-1, with no clear D. The V gene's germline CDR1 is SGDLS and CDR2 YYNGEE. The CDR3 spans 14 residues. The V end lost 3 bases, the J end lost 1 base, and 10 bases lay between the germline ends. The CDR3 loop reads CASSAGVGNTEAFF. The DNA for the CDR3 is TGTGCCAGCAGCGCCGGGGTTGGGAACACTGAAGCTTTCTTT. The variable domain in full, completed from reference TRBV9 and TRBJ1-1, reads DSGVTQTPKHLITATGQRVTLRCSPRSGDLSVYWYQQSLDQGLQFLIQYYNGEERAKGNILERFSAQQFPDLHSELNLSSLELGDSALYFCASSAGVGNTEAFFGQGTRLTVV.

There are many counts of this clone. This chain joins TRBV2 and TRBJ2-3, with TRBD2 identical over 7 bases. This CDR3 has 14 residues. V lost 7 bases to trimming and J lost 4 bases; unmatched junction nucleotides: 8. Germline CDR1 is SNHLY and CDR2 is FYNNEI. The CDR3, as DNA: TGTGCCAGCACCCCCCGGGACTACGCAGATACGCAGTATTTT. Translated, it gives CASTPRDYADTQYF.

This clone was seen many times. The chain is built from TRBV7-2 and TRBJ2-3; 8 nucleotides align to TRBD1. The trim removed 6 bases at V and 2 bases at J, leaving 7 bases unmatched. Germline V gene data show CDR1 as SGHTA and CDR2 as FQGNSA. This CDR3 has 15 amino acids. CDR3 bases: TGTGCCAGCAGGGCCAGGGGGCCCAACACAGATACGCAGTATTTT. It encodes CASRARGPNTDTQYF. Filled out from reference TRBV7-2 and TRBJ2-3, the complete variable domain reads GAGVSQSPSNKVTEKGKDVELRCDPISGHTALYWYRQSLGQGLEFLIYFQGNSAPDKSGLPSDRFSAERTGGSVSTLTIQRTQQEDSAVYLCASRARGPNTDTQYFGPGTRLTVL.

Concerning this clone: A much larger clone lies a single base off, so this may be a read error. Within the sample, other DNA sequences also encode this same CDR3. V gene TRBV7-3 combines with J gene TRBJ2-1, with D tentatively TRBD2 (5 bases). The germline CDR1 and CDR2 sequences are SGHTA and FQGTGA. CDR3 length: 14 amino acids. V was shortened by 0 bases and J by 7 bases, with 10 bases between the two germline ends. The CDR3 sequence is CASSLTGGRNEQFF. In DNA form, the CDR3 reads TGTGCCAGCAGCTTAACCGGAGGACGTAATGAGCAGTTCTTC.

This clone appeared many times. The V call is TRBV6-2 or TRBV6-3, the J call TRBJ1-1, with D unresolved. The ends were cut back, 8 bases at V and 1 base at J, with 11 bases in the middle. Germline V gives CDR1 MNHEY, CDR2 SVGEGT. The CDR3 spans 13 residues. CDR3 in amino acids: CASGKQRNTEAFF. CDR3 nucleotides: TGTGCCAGCGGAAAACAGAGGAACACTGAAGCTTTCTTT.

There are many counts of this clone. The gene calls are TRBV9 and TRBJ2-3; 10 nucleotides match TRBD2. The CDR3 has 16 residues. Germline CDR1 is SGDLS and CDR2 is YYNGEE. Unmatched junction bases numbered 10, after V lost 3 bases and J lost 6 bases. The CDR3 reads CASSAYLGLAADTQYF. As DNA, the CDR3 is TGTGCCAGCAGCGCATACCTCGGACTAGCGGCGGATACGCAGTATTTT. Based on the CDR3 plus reference TRBV9 and TRBJ2-3, the full variable domain is DSGVTQTPKHLITATGQRVTLRCSPRSGDLSVYWYQQSLDQGLQFLIQYYNGEERAKGNILERFSAQQFPDLHSELNLSSLELGDSALYFCASSAYLGLAADTQYFGPGTRLTVL.